The clone carrying this TCR beta chain was seen ten or more times. Antigen specificity is unknown. This CDR3 is 14 amino acids long. V was trimmed by 6 bases and J by 4 bases, leaving 16 bases between them. Germline V gives CDR1 MNHEY, CDR2 SMNVEV (reference sequence). This specimen belongs to a study of T-cell reconstitution after alpha-beta-depleted transplantation in children. Study results and limitations: Two months or so post-transplant, alpha-beta T cells reportedly derived from several hundred expanded graft clones. Fresh T-cell production supplied most of the T-cell counts and diversity seen one year after transplant. It was surviving recipient T cells and thymic progenitors that gave some patients high TCRbeta diversity at day 60.

The TCRbeta library incorporated unique molecular identifiers. MiXCR, run by TCRdb on the PCR reads, gives a single entry per CDR3 protein. Altogether about 160,000 distinct CDR3 sequences are present, 11% being singletons, with the ten largest covering approximately 13%. The chain links TRBV27 to TRBJ2-7; D may correspond to TRBD1 or TRBD2 (5 bases each). The sample was PBMCs, taken before TCRalphabeta/CD19-depleted stem cell transplant. The TCR was taken from a boy between 2 and 10 years old with acute myeloid leukemia, due to receive a stem cell transplant. The CDR3 DNA follows: TGTGCCAGCAGGGGACGAGGCAGGGCGTACGAGCAGTACTTC. It is translated as CASRGRGRAYEQYF.